This passage covers 18 T cell receptor beta chains from one sample sequenced in a study of T cell responses to AZD1222 COVID-19 vaccine. Using immunoSEQ multiplex PCR, the repertoire was profiled, and TCRdb retains in-frame clones only, with some absent. The repertoire includes about 97,000 clones, nearly 90% of them detected once, and 2.5% to 3% sits in the top ten. Sequenced here: peripheral blood, sampled on day 0 of AZD1222 vaccination. The origin of the receptors is an adult in good health.

The J gene is TRBJ1-5, the V gene TRBV19; possibly TRBD1 for D (5 bases). Trimming took 9 bases from V and 0 from J, leaving 9 bases between them. Germline CDR1 reads LNHDA; CDR2 reads SQIVND (reference sequence). The CDR3 runs to 13 residues. CDR3 bases: TGTGCCAGCGAGGGGATTAGCAATCAGCCCCAGCATTTT. Translating it yields CASEGISNQPQHF.

This sequence joins TRBV10-1 and TRBJ2-1; D ambiguous. This CDR3 is 15 amino acids long. CDR1 and CDR2 from the germline V gene are WNHNN and SYGVQD (reference sequence). V shed 0 bases and J shed 6 bases, with 12 bases lying between them. CDR3 sequence: CASSESGGQTNEQFF. The DNA for the CDR3 is TGCGCCAGCAGTGAGTCTGGCGGTCAGACCAATGAGCAGTTCTTC.

The V gene is TRBV2, the J gene TRBJ1-6; D is ambiguous. Germline V gene lookup returns CDR1 SNHLY and CDR2 FYNNEI. The V gene lost 4 bases and the J gene lost 0 bases, with 7 bases spanning the gap. The CDR3 extends over 15 amino acids. The CDR3 nucleotides are TGTGCCAGCAGTGGGGCAGGCTCCTATAATTCACCCCTCCACTTT. Its protein product is CASSGAGSYNSPLHF.

The V call is TRBV9, the J call TRBJ2-3; 14 nucleotides align to TRBD2. The CDR3 sequence is 17 residues long. Germline V lookup: CDR1 SGDLS, CDR2 YYNGEE. V trimming: 0 bases; J trimming: 1 base; junction bases outside the gene matches: 1. CDR3 nucleotides: TGTGCCAGCAGCGTAGAGGGACTAGCGGGGGGCACAGATACGCAGTATTTT. Protein product: CASSVEGLAGGTDTQYF.

The table lists this clone with a count of one. The chain carries TRBV18 and TRBJ2-5, with D uncertain. The ends were cut back, 5 bases at V and 2 bases at J, with 3 bases in the middle. The CDR3 length is 11 residues. CDR1 and CDR2 (germline): KGHSH, LQKENI. Written as DNA, the CDR3 is TGTGCCAGCTCAAAACAAGAGACCCAGTACTTC. This translates into CASSKQETQYF.

The chain combines TRBV7-2 with TRBJ1-3; no clear D gene. The CDR3 runs to 13 residues. From germline, CDR1 is SGHTA and CDR2 FQGNSA. The CDR3 spells CGAATNSGNTIYF. CDR3 in DNA: TGTGGTGCAGCGACAAACTCTGGAAACACCATATATTTT.

The chain combines TRBV21-1 with TRBJ2-2; the table names TRBD2, a call not compared with the DNA. TRBV21-1 is assigned pseudogene status. The CDR3 extends over 16 amino acids. This chain's CDR3 is CASSRSGQGIIGELFF. DNA of the CDR3: TGTGCCAGCAGCAGGAGCGGGCAGGGTATCATCGGGGAGCTGTTTTTT.

This chain links TRBV18 with TRBJ1-1; possible D gene TRBD1, 5 bases. Germline assignment: CDR1 KGHSH and CDR2 LQKENI. Trimming took 1 base from V and 1 from J, leaving 7 bases between them. CDR3 length equals 14 residues. The CDR3 region has the DNA TGTGCCAGCTCACCACAGGGGCCGAACACTGAAGCTTTCTTT. This sequence encodes CASSPQGPNTEAFF.

V is TRBV11-1 and J is TRBJ1-1, with D uncertain. Germline V lookup: CDR1 SGHAT, CDR2 FQDESV (reference sequence). This CDR3 is 12 amino acids long. V lost 4 bases and J 3 bases, leaving 6 bases between the germline ends. The CDR3 DNA reads TGTGCCAGCAGCTCCCGTTACACTGAAGCTTTCTTT. As protein: CASSSRYTEAFF.

This chain connects TRBV5-1 to TRBJ1-3; TRBD1 is a possible D gene (5 bases). CDR1 is SGHRS, CDR2 YFSETQ, per germline. The CDR3 has 16 amino acids. The V end was cut by 3 bases, the J end by 0 bases, with 13 bases between. The CDR3 DNA is TGCGCCAGCAGCTCAGACGGGACGCTCTCTGGAAACACCATATATTTT. Its protein is CASSSDGTLSGNTIYF.

The V call is TRBV11-2, the J call TRBJ1-1; D is undetermined. CDR1 SGHAT and CDR2 FQNNGV come from the germline V gene. The CDR3 has 14 amino acids. V lost 2 bases and J 1 base, leaving 8 bases between the germline ends. CDR3 amino acids: CASSLPSGNTEAFF. In nucleotides, the CDR3 is TGTGCCAGCAGCTTACCTTCCGGGAACACTGAAGCTTTCTTT.

This clone was detected once. This sequence joins TRBV7-6 and TRBJ2-7, with 10 positions matching TRBD2. The germline gives CDR1 SGHVS, CDR2 FNYEAQ. This CDR3 is 15 amino acids long. Losses at the gene ends were 1 base for V and 6 bases for J; bases not matched to a gene: 6. CDR3 region: CASSLGGGTSVEQYF. CDR3 in DNA: TGTGCCAGCAGCTTAGGAGGGGGGACTAGCGTCGAGCAGTACTTC.

DNA for the CDR3: TGTGCCAGCCGCATTAGCAATCAGCCCCAGCATTTT. Protein sequence: CASRISNQPQHF. V gene TRBV28 combines with J gene TRBJ1-5, with D hard to call. CDR3 length equals 12 residues. V shed 8 bases and J shed 0 bases, with 5 bases lying between them. CDR1 is MDHEN, CDR2 SYDVKM, per germline.

The V and J genes are TRBV28 and TRBJ1-1, with D perhaps TRBD1 (6 bases). V lost 4 bases and J 3 bases, leaving 21 bases between the germline ends. The CDR3 extends over 17 amino acids. Germline CDR1 MDHEN, CDR2 SYDVKM. CDR3 residues: CASSYIRAQGPYTEAFF. The CDR3 nucleotides read TGTGCCAGCAGTTATATTAGGGCCCAGGGGCCTTACACTGAAGCTTTCTTT.

The chain is built from TRBV28 and TRBJ1-6, with TRBD1 as a possible D gene (6 bases). V was cut by 2 bases and J by 4 bases, with 24 bases left in between. The germline gives CDR1 MDHEN, CDR2 SYDVKM. CDR3 length equals 20 residues. CDR3 in amino acids: CASSLPLGAGSHTYNSPLHF. As DNA, the CDR3 is TGTGCCAGCAGTTTACCCCTGGGGGCTGGGTCCCACACTTATAATTCACCCCTCCACTTT.

As DNA, the CDR3 is TGTGCCAGCAGTTTGTCAGATTACGAGCGGCAGTACTTC. This codes for CASSLSDYERQYF. The chain recombines TRBV12-3 or TRBV12-4 with TRBJ2-7; D call uncertain. The ends were cut back, 3 bases at V and 9 bases at J, with 15 bases in the middle. The CDR3 length is 13 residues.

The DNA of the CDR3 is TGTGCCAGCAGCTTAGAGGGTGGGACTAGCCTCAGGGAGCAGTTCTTC. This sequence encodes CASSLEGGTSLREQFF. The chain combines TRBV7-2 with TRBJ2-1; 9 nucleotides line up with TRBD2. The ends lost 1 base at V and 10 bases at J; junction bases unmatched: 11. The germline gives CDR1 SGHTA, CDR2 FQGNSA. CDR3 length equals 16 residues. Looking up the rest from reference TRBV7-2 and TRBJ2-1 gives the full variable domain: GAGVSQSPSNKVTEKGKDVELRCDPISGHTALYWYRQSLGQGLEFLIYFQGNSAPDKSGLPSDRFSAERTGGSVSTLTIQRTQQEDSAVYLCASSLEGGTSLREQFFGPGTRLTVL.

This chain joins TRBV5-4 and TRBJ2-1; 8 nucleotides line up with TRBD2. Germline V lookup: CDR1 SGHNT, CDR2 YYREEE (reference sequence). The CDR3 loop spans 16 amino acids. V dropped 5 bases and J dropped 1; count of bases not matched to a gene: 8. The chain's CDR3 is CASSEGLARSYNEQFF. The CDR3 DNA sequence: TGTGCCAGCAGTGAAGGACTAGCTCGGTCCTACAATGAGCAGTTCTTC.